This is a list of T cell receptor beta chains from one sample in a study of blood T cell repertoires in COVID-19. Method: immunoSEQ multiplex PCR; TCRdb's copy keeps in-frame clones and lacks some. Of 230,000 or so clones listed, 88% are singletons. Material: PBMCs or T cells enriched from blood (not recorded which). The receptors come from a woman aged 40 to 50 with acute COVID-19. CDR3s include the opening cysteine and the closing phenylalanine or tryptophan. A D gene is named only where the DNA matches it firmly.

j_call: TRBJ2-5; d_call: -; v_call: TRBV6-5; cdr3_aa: CASSSGGHPQETQYF
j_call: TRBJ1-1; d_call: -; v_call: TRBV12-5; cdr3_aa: CASGLVRGPRTEAFF
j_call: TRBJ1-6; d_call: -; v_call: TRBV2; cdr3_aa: CASRTPRSPLHF
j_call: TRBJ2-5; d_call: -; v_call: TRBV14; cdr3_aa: CASSPSRNLDPQYF
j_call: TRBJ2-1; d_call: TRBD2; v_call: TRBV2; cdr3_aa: CASWVSGRETYNEQFF
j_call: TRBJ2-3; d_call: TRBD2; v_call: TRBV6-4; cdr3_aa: CASREGTSETDTQYF
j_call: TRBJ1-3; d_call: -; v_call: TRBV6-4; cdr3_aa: CASSAPVVSGNTIYF
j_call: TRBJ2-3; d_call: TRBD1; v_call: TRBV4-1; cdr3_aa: CASSKDPGGTADTQYF
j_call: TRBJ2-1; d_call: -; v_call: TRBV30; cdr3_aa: CAWRIRSSYNEQFF
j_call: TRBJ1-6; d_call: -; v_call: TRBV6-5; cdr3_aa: CASSPKQGWSSPLHF
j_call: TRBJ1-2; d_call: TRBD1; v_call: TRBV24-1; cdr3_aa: CATSDGTDYGYTF
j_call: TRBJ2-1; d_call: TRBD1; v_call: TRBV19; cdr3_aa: CASSKAGTGGFHEQFF
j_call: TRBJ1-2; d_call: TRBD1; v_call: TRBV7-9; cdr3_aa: CASKRGDSYGYTF
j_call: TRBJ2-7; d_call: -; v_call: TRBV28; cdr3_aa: CATQDADSYYEQYF
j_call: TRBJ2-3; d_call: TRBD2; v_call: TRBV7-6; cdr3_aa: CASSLSGVRTDTQYF
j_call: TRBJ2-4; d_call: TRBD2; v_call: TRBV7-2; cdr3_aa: CASSLEGTSGTAKNIQYF
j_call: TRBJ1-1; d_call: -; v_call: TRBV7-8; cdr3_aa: CASSPRAGLGNTEAFF
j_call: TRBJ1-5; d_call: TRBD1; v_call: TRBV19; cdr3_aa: CASSIVTGNQPQHF
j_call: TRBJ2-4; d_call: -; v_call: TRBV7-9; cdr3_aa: CASSPNPGPSTQYF
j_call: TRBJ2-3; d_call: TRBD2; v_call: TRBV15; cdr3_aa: CATSSPGGSGTDTQYF
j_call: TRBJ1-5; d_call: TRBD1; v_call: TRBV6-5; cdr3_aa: CASSYSWQGGRQPQHF
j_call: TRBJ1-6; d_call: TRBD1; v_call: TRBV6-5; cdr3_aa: CASSTMTGNNSPLHF
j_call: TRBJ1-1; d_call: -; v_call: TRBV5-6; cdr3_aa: CASSFRVDTEAFF
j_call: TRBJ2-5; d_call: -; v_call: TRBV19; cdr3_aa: CASSAVLRGAETQYF
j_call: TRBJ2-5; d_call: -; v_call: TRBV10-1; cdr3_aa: CASSEGGVGKTQYF
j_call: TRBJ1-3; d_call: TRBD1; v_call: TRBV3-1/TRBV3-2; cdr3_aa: CASSPGTGKGGNTIYF
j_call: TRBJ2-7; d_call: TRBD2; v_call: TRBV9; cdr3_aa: CASSAGAGGIYEQYF
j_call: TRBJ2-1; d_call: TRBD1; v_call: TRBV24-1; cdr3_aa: CATSDFTGDTYNEQFF
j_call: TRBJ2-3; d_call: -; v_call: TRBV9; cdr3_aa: CASSYSPDTQYF
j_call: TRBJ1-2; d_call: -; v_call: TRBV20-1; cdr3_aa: CSATTNYGYTF
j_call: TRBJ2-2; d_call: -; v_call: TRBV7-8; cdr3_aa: CASSPRGGANTGELFF
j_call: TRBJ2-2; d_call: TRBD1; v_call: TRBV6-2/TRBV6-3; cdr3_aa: CASSYSIAGGRDTGELFF
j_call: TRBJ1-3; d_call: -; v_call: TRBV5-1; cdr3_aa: CASSLTGLGDTIYF
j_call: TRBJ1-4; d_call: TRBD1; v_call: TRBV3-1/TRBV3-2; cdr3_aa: CASSQKGYAGTGGEKLFF
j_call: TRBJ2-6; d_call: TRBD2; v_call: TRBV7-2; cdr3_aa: CASRGRGSGANVLTF
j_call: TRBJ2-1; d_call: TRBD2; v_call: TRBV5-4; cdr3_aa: CASSYGLAGGNEQFF
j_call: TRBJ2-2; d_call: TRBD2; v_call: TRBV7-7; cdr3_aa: CASSSWTSGGVDTGELFF
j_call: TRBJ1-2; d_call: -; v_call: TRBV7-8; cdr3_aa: CASIPSGRVLGGYTF
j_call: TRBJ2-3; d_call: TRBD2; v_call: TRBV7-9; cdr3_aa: CASSLYSGGSYTDTQYF
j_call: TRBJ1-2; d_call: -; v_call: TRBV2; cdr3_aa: CASSREVVPRSYGYTF
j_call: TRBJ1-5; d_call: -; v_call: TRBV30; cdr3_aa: CAWSVGQGMGNQPQHF
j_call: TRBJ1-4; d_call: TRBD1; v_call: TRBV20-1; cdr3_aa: CSASHPSGQGGWEKLFF
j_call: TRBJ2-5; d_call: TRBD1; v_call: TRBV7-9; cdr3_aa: CASSPRGTGGKTQYF
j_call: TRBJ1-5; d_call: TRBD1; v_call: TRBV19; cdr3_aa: CASSIGGQGMSGNQPQHF
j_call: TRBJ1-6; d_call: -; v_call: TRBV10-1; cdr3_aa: CASSESTGDNSPLHF
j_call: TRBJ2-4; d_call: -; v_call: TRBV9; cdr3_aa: CASSGQGGKNIQYF
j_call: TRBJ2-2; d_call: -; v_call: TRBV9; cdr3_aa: CASSVVENGELFF
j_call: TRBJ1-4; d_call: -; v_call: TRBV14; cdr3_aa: CASSQGSEKLFF
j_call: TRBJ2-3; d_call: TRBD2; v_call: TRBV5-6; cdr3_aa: CASSRAGEFTDTQYF
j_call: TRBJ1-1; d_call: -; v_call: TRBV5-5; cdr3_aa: CASSPRAGVTEAFF
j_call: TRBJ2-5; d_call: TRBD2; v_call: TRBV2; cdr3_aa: CASSPWLAGTETQYF
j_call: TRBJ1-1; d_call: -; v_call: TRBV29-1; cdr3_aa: CSVAMLGGNTEAFF
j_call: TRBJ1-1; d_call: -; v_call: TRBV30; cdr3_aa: CAWGTREGTEAFF
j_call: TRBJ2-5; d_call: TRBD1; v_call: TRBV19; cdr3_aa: CASSTDRGGQETQYF